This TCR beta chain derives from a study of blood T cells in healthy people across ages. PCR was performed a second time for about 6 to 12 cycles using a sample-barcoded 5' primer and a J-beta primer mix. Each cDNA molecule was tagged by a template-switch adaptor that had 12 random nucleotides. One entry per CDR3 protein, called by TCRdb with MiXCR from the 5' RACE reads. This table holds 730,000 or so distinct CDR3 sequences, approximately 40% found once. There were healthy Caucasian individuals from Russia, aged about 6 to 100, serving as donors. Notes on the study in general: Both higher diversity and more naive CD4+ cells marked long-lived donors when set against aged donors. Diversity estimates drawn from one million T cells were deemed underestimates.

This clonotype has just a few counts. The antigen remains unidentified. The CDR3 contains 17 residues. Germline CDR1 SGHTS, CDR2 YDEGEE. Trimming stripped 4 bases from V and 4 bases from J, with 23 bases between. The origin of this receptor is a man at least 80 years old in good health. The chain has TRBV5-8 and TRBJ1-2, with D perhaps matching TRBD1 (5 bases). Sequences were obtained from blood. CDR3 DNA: TGTGCCAGCAGCCCAAGCCCGGGACGGAATCCTCCCTATGGCTACACCTTC. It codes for CASSPSPGRNPPYGYTF.